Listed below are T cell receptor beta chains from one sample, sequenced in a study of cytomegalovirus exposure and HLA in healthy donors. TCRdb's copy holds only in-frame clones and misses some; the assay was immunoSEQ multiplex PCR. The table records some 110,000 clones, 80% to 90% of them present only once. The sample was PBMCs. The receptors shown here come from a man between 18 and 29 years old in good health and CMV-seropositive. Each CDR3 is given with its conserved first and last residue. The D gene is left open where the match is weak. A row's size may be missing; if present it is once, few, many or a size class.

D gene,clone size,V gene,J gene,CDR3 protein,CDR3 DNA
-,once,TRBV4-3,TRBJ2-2,CASSQGVEGANTGELFF,TGCGCCAGCAGCCAAGGGGTAGAGGGGGCGAACACCGGGGAGCTGTTTTTT
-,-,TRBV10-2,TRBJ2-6,CASRSNILSGANVLTF,TGCGCCAGCAGAAGTAACATTCTCTCTGGGGCCAACGTCCTGACTTTC
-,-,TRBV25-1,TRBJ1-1,CASSEGREGNTEAFF,TGTGCCAGCAGTGAGGGCCGAGAGGGGAACACTGAAGCTTTCTTT
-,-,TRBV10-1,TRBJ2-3,CASSDGQFRTDTQYF,TGCGCCAGCAGTGACGGACAGTTCAGGACAGATACGCAGTATTTT
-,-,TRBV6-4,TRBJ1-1,CASSDSTAGIFF,TGTGCCAGCAGTGACAGTACCGCGGGAATCTTCTTT
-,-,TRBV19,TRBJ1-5,CATAAAANQPQHF,TGTGCCACCGCGGCGGCAGCCAATCAGCCCCAGCATTTT
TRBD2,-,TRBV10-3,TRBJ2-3,CAISESNAGVVDTQYF,TGTGCCATCAGTGAGTCGAATGCGGGGGTGGTAGATACGCAGTATTTT
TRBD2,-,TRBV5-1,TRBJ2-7,CASSLGRAVTYEQYF,TGCGCCAGCAGCTTAGGGAGGGCCGTCACCTACGAGCAGTACTTC
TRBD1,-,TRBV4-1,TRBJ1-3,CASRGQGLNTIYF,TGCGCCAGCAGGGGACAGGGCCTAAACACCATATATTTT
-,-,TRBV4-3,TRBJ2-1,CASSQEAGSNEQFF,TGCGCCAGCAGCCAAGAAGCAGGCAGCAATGAGCAGTTCTTC
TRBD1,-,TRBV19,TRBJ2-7,CASSIGTGATYEQYF,TGTGCCAGTAGTATAGGAACAGGGGCCACCTACGAGCAGTACTTC
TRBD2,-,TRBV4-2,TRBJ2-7,CASSQTSGGTSYEQYF,TGTGCCAGCAGCCAGACTAGCGGGGGGACATCCTACGAGCAGTACTTC
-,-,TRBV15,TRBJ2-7,CATSRDTGSYEQYF,TGTGCCACCAGCAGAGATACGGGGTCCTACGAGCAGTACTTC
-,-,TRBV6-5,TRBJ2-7,CASSYIGGSYEQYF,TGTGCCAGCAGTTACATTGGAGGTTCCTACGAGCAGTACTTC
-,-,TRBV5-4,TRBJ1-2,CASSLATHRVNYGYTF,TGTGCCAGCAGCTTGGCCACACACCGTGTTAACTATGGCTACACCTTC
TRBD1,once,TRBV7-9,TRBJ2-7,CASSFPGGNEQYF,TGTGCCAGCAGCTTCCCAGGGGGTAACGAGCAGTACTTC
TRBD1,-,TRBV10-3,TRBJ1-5,CAISLGQGGQPQHF,TGTGCCATCAGCCTTGGACAGGGGGGTCAGCCCCAGCATTTT
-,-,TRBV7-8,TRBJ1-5,CASSLRVGNQPQHF,TGTGCCAGCAGCTTAAGAGTAGGCAATCAGCCCCAGCATTTT
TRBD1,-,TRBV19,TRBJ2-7,CASSINVWQGAYEQYF,TGTGCCAGTAGTATAAACGTATGGCAGGGGGCTTACGAGCAGTACTTC
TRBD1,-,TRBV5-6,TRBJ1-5,CASSWTGQGGYSNQPQHF,TGTGCCAGCAGCTGGACGGGACAGGGGGGATATAGCAATCAGCCCCAGCATTTT
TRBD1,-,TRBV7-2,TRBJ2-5,CASSGGTGGETQYF,TGTGCCAGCAGCGGAGGGACAGGGGGAGAGACCCAGTACTTC
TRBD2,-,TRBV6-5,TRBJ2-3,CASSYRTSGVGDTQYF,TGTGCCAGCAGTTATCGGACTAGCGGGGTGGGAGATACGCAGTATTTT
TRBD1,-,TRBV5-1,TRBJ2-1,CASSQGVQGGDEQFF,TGCGCCAGCAGCCAGGGGGTCCAGGGTGGGGATGAGCAGTTCTTC
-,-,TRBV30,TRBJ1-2,CAWSVLGVGYTF,TGTGCCTGGAGTGTACTTGGAGTTGGCTACACCTTC
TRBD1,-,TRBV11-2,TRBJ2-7,CASRTGGFYEQYF,TGTGCCAGTCGGACAGGGGGATTCTACGAGCAGTACTTC
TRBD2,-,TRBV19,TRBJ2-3,CASRTSGGTDTQYF,TGTGCCAGTAGGACTAGCGGGGGGACAGATACGCAGTATTTT
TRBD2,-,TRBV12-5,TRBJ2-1,CASGFSGGGNEQFF,TGTGCTAGTGGTTTTAGCGGGGGTGGCAATGAGCAGTTCTTC
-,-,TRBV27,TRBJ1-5,CASSSFFNQPQHF,TGTGCCAGCAGTTCTTTCTTCAATCAGCCCCAGCATTTT
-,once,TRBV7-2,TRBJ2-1,CASSLISSNEQFF,TGTGCCAGCAGCTTAATATCCAGCAATGAGCAGTTCTTC
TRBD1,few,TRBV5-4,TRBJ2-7,CASSSGRGTGAYEQYF,TGTGCCAGCAGCTCCGGTAGGGGGACAGGGGCCTACGAGCAGTACTTC
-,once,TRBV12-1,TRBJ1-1,CASFRQRPPLNTEAFF,TGTGCCAGCTTCAGGCAAAGGCCACCGTTGAACACTGAAGCTTTCTTT
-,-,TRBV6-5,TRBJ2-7,CASSYGPTSYYEQYF,TGTGCCAGCAGTTACGGGCCCACCTCTTACTACGAGCAGTACTTC
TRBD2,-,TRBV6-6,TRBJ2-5,CASRGPGGPETQYF,TGTGCCTCCCGAGGCCCGGGGGGGCCGGAGACCCAGTACTTC
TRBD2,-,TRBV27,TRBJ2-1,CASSPVAGAYNEQFF,TGTGCCAGCAGTCCCGTAGCGGGGGCATACAATGAGCAGTTCTTC
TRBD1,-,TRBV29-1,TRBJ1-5,CSVGDRNNQPQHF,TGCAGCGTCGGGGACAGGAACAATCAGCCCCAGCATTTT
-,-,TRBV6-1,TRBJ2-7,CASSESGLSYEQYF,TGTGCCAGCAGTGAAAGCGGACTTTCCTACGAGCAGTACTTC
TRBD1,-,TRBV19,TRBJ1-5,CASSILPLDRDYNQPQHF,TGTGCCAGTAGTATACTCCCCTTGGACAGGGACTACAATCAGCCCCAGCATTTT
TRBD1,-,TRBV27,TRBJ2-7,CASSLSRGQVDYEQYF,TGTGCCAGCAGTTTATCAAGGGGACAGGTAGACTACGAGCAGTACTTC
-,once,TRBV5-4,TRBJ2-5,CASRGVSEETQYF,TGTGCCAGCAGAGGGGTATCTGAAGAGACCCAGTACTTC
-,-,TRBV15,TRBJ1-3,CARGSSGNTIYF,TGTGCGAGGGGGTCCTCTGGAAACACCATATATTTT
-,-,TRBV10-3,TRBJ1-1,CAISDKQTLNTEAFF,TGTGCCATCAGTGATAAACAGACGCTTAACACTGAAGCTTTCTTT
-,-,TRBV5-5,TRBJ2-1,CASSLGRALYNEQFF,TGTGCCAGCAGCTTGGGGAGGGCCCTCTACAATGAGCAGTTCTTC
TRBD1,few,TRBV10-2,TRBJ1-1,CASSELFTGGTEAFF,TGCGCCAGCAGTGAGTTGTTTACAGGGGGCACTGAAGCTTTCTTT
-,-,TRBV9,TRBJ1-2,CASSVDPGLYGYTF,TGTGCCAGCAGCGTAGACCCAGGACTATATGGCTACACCTTC
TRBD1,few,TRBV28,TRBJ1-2,CASSFDRGLYGYTF,TGTGCCAGCAGTTTTGACAGGGGATTATACGGCTACACCTTC
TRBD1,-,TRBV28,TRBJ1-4,CASSSPTRSDRGHEKLFF,TGTGCCAGCAGTTCCCCCACGAGATCGGACAGGGGCCATGAAAAACTGTTTTTT
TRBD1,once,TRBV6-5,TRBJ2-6,CASSLPGQGVNVLTF,TGTGCCAGCAGCCTCCCGGGACAGGGAGTAAACGTCCTGACTTTC
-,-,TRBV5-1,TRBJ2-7,CASSLVGTFTYEQYF,TGCGCCAGCAGTTTAGTAGGGACTTTTACCTACGAGCAGTACTTC
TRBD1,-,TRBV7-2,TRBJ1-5,CASSLTGQNNQPQHF,TGTGCCAGCAGCTTGACAGGGCAAAACAATCAGCCCCAGCATTTT
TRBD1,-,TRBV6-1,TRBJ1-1,CASSEGQGRTEAFF,TGTGCCAGCAGTGAGGGACAGGGTAGAACTGAAGCTTTCTTT
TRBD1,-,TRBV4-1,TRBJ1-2,CASSQPRTGGRNGYTF,TGCGCCAGCAGCCAACCCAGGACAGGGGGCAGAAATGGCTACACCTTC
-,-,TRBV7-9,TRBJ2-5,CASSSGQLQETQYF,TGTGCCAGCAGCTCCGGACAGCTCCAAGAGACCCAGTACTTC
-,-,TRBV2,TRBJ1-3,CASKGGSGNTIYF,TGTGCCAGCAAGGGAGGGTCAGGAAACACCATATATTTT
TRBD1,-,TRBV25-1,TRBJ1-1,CASPSDRNEAFF,TGTGCCAGCCCTTCGGACAGGAATGAAGCTTTCTTT
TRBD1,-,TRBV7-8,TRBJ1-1,CASSLTGGGTEAFF,TGTGCCAGCAGCTTAACAGGGGGGGGCACTGAAGCTTTCTTT
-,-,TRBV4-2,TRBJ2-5,CASSRNRQGAETQYF,TGTGCCAGCAGCCGAAATCGGCAGGGTGCGGAGACCCAGTACTTC
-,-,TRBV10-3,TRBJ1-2,CAISSPGHQNYGYTF,TGTGCCATCAGTAGCCCGGGACACCAAAACTATGGCTACACCTTC